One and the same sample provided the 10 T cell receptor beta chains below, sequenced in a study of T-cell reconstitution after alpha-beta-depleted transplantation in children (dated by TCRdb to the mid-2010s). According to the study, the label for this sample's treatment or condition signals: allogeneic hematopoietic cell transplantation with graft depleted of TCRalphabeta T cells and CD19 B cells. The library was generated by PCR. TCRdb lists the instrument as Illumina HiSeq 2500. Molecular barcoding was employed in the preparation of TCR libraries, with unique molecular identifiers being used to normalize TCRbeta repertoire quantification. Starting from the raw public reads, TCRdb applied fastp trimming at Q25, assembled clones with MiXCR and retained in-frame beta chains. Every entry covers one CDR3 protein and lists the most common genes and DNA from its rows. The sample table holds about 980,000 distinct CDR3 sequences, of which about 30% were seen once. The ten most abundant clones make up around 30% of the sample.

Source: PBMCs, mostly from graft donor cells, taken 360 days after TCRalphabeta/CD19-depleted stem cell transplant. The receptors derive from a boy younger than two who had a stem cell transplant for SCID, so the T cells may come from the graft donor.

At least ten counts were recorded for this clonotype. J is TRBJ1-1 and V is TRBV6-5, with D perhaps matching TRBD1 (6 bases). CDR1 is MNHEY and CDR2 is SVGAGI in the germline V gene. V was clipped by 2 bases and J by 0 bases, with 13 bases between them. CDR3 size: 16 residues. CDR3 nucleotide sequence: TGTGCCAGCAGTTACAAGTATGGGACAATGAACACTGAAGCTTTCTTT. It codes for CASSYKYGTMNTEAFF.

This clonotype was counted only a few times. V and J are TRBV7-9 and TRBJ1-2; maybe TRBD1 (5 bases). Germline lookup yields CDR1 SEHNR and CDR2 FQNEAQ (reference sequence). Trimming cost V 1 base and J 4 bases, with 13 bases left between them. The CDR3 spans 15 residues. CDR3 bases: TGTGCCAGCAGCTTAGAGGTCTGGGGGACCTATGGCTACACCTTC. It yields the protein CASSLEVWGTYGYTF.

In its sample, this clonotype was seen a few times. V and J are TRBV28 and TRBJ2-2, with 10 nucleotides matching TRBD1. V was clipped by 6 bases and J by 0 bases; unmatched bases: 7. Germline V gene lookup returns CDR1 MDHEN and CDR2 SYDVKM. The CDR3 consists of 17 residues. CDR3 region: CASRGTGVGANTGELFF. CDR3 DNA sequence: TGTGCCAGCAGGGGGACAGGGGTCGGCGCGAACACCGGGGAGCTGTTTTTT.

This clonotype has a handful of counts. CDR3 bases: TGTGCCAGCAGCCACCCGGAGCTAGGTAACCAAGAGACCCAGTACTTC. Translated: CASSHPELGNQETQYF. The chain joins TRBV3-1 to TRBJ2-5, with D uncertain. From germline, CDR1 is LGHDT and CDR2 YNNKEL (reference sequence). The CDR3 runs 16 residues. Trimming cost V 3 bases and J 0 bases, with 14 bases left between them.

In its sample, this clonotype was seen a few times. DNA for the CDR3: TGTGCCAGCAGTCCTTGGGCTACCACAGATACGCAGTATTTT. This sequence encodes CASSPWATTDTQYF. The V and J genes are TRBV27 and TRBJ2-3, with unresolved D. The V gene lost 5 bases and the J gene lost 2 bases, with 11 bases spanning the gap. The length of the CDR3 is 14 residues. Germline loops: CDR1 MNHEY, CDR2 SMNVEV (reference sequence).

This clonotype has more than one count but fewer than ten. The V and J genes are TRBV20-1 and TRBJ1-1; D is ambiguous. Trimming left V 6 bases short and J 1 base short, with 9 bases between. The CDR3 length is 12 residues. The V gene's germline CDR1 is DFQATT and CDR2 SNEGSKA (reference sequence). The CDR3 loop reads CSAPRGNTEAFF. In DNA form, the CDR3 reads TGCAGTGCCCCTAGAGGGAACACTGAAGCTTTCTTT.

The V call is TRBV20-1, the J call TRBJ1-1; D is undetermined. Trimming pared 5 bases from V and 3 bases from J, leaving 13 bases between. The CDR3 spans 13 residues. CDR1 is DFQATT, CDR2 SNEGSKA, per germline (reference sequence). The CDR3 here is CSAARNWDTEAFF. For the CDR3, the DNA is TGCAGTGCTGCGCGTAATTGGGACACTGAAGCTTTCTTT.

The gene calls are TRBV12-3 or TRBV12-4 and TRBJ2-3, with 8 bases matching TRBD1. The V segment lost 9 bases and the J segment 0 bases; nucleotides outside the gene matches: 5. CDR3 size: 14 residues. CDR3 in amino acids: CASRTGGSTDTQYF. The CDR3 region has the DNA TGTGCCAGTAGAACAGGGGGTAGCACAGATACGCAGTATTTT.

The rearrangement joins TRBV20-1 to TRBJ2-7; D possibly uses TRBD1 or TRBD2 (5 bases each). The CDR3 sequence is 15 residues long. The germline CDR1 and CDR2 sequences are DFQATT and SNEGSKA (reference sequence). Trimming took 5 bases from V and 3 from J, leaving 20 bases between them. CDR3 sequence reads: CSAPRELGERYEQYF. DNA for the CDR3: TGCAGTGCTCCCAGGGAATTAGGGGAGCGCTACGAGCAGTACTTC.

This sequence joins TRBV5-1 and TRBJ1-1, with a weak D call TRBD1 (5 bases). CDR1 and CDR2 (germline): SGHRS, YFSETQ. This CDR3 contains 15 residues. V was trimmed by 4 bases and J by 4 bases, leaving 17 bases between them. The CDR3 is CASSPGAGLGTEAFF. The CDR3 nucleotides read TGCGCCAGCAGCCCTGGGGCGGGGCTGGGCACTGAAGCTTTCTTT.